The sample holds many counts of the clone carrying this T cell receptor beta chain. The antigen remains unidentified. This sample is drawn from a study of CD8 T cells in ankylosing spondylitis. MiXCR, run by TCRdb on the 5' RACE reads, gives a single entry per CDR3 protein. Of about 140,000 distinct CDR3 sequences in the sample, about 8% were seen once. The CDR3 extends over 16 amino acids. Trimming at V came to 7 bases and at J to 4 bases, leaving 15 bases not matched to a gene. Germline CDR1 reads SGHRS; CDR2 reads YFSETQ. Study-level points and caveats: A CD8+ phenotype characterized the disease-linked clones, which were relatively rare in peripheral blood.

The sequence came from a male donor with ankylosing spondylitis. Sequencing was performed on synovial fluid, either unsorted or a sorted T cell fraction (not recorded which). The gene calls are TRBV5-1 and TRBJ2-3; 7 positions match TRBD1. The CDR3 DNA is TGCGCCAGCCTGAGGACAGGCCGATTACCTCCAGATACGCAGTATTTT. Translated, it gives CASLRTGRLPPDTQYF.